Sequencing of this TCR beta chain was carried out in a study of blood T cells in healthy people across ages. A second 7 to 11 cycle PCR used barcoded and J-beta primers. The template-switch adaptor, which had 12 random nucleotides, put a tag on each cDNA molecule. One entry per CDR3 protein, called by TCRdb with MiXCR from the 5' RACE reads. The repertoire includes approximately 900,000 distinct CDR3 sequences, about 48% of them detected once, and 13% sits in the top ten. Broader study findings: TCR beta diversity, measured per million T cells, fell in a roughly linear way with age. A strong correlation between TCR beta diversity and naive T cell percentage was seen.

On this clonotype: No antigen is known for it.

The germline CDR1 and CDR2 sequences are SGHTA and FQGNSA. Losses at the gene ends were 3 bases for V and 5 bases for J; bases not matched to a gene: 7. CDR3 length: 15 amino acids. This clonotype was obtained from a young man in good health. Sequencing was done on a sample of blood. V and J are TRBV7-2 and TRBJ2-3; 8 bases agree with TRBD2. The CDR3: CASSLRTSLGDTQYF. The DNA for the CDR3 is TGTGCCAGCAGCTTGAGGACTAGCCTAGGAGATACGCAGTATTTT.